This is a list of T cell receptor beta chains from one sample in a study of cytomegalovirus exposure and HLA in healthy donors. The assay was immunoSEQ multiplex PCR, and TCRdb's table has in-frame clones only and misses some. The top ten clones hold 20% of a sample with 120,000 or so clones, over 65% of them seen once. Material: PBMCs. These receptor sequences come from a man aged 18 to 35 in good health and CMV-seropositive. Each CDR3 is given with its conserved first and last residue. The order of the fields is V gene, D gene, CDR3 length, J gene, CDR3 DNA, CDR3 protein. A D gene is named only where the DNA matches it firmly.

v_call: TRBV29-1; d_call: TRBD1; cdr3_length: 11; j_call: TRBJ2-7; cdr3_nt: TGCAGCGCTAGACAGGGTTACGAGCAGTACTTC; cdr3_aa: CSARQGYEQYF
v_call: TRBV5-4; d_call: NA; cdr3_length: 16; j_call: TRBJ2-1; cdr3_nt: TGTGCCAGCAGGCCCAAGGAGATTAGCGGATACAATGAGCAGTTCTTC; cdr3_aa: CASRPKEISGYNEQFF
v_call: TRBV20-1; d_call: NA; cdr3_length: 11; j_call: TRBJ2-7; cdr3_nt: TGCAGTGCTAGGCTAGCCTACGAGCAGTACTTC; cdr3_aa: CSARLAYEQYF
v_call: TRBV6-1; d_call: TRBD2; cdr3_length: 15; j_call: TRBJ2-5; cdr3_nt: TGTGCCAGCAGTGTTAGCGGGGGGGCCGGGGAGACCCAGTACTTC; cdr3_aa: CASSVSGGAGETQYF
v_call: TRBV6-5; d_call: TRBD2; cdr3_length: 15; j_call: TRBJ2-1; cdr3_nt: TGTGCCAGCAGTTTCACTAGCGTGCTCGACAATGAGCAGTTCTTC; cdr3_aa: CASSFTSVLDNEQFF
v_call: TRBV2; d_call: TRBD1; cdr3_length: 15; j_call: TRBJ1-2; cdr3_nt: TGTGCCAGCAGTGAATTGCAGGGGGCAAAATATGGCTACACCTTC; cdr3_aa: CASSELQGAKYGYTF
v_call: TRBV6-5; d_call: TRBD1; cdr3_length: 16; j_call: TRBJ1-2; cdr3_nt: TGTGCCAGCAGTTCCCCTGGACAGGGCGCCAACTATGGCTACACCTTC; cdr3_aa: CASSSPGQGANYGYTF
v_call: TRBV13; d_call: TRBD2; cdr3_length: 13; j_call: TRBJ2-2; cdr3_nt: TGTGCCAGTCAGAGCGGGAGAACCGGGGAGCTGTTTTTT; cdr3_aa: CASQSGRTGELFF
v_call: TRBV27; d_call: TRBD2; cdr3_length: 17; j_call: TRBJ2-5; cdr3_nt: TGTGCCAGCAGTTTCCTTCCCGGGACTAGCGGGGAAGAGACCCAGTACTTC; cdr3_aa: CASSFLPGTSGEETQYF
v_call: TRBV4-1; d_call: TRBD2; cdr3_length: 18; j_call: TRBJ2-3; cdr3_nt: TGCGCCAGCAGCCATCGGACTAGCGGCACCTCTGGCACAGATACGCAGTATTTT; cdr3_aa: CASSHRTSGTSGTDTQYF
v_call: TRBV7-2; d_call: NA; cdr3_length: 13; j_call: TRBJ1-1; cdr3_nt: TGTGCCAGCGAAACGGAGTTGAACACTGAAGCTTTCTTT; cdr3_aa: CASETELNTEAFF
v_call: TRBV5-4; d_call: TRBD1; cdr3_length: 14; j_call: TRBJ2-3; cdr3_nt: TGTGCCAGCAGCTCCTGGACAGGAACAGATACGCAGTATTTT; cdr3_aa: CASSSWTGTDTQYF
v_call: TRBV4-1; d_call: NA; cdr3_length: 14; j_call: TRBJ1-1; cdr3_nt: TGCGCCAGCAGCCAAGAAGGGCCAGGGCCTGAAGCTTTCTTT; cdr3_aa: CASSQEGPGPEAFF
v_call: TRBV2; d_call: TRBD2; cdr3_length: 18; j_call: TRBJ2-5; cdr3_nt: TGTGCCAGCAGTGCAGGACTAGCGGGTCGTAGTAACCAAGAGACCCAGTACTTC; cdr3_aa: CASSAGLAGRSNQETQYF
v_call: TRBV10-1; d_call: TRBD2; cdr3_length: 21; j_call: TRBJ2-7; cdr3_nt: TGCGCCAGCAGGGAGAGGGGAGGGAGCGGGGAGAAACCTAAGAATTTCAACGAGCAGTACTTC; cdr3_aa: CASRERGGSGEKPKNFNEQYF
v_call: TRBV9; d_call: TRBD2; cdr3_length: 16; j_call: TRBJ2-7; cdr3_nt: TGTGCCAGCAGCGCCGAACCGGGACTAGGGCTCCACGAGCAGTACTTC; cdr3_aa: CASSAEPGLGLHEQYF
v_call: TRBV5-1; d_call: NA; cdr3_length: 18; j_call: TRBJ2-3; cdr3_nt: TGCGCCAGCAGCTCGGCGGGTTCCGGGGGAAGAGAGGCAGATACGCAGTATTTT; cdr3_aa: CASSSAGSGGREADTQYF